This record looks at one T cell receptor (beta chain) sequence and its context. The antigen is unknown. This record belongs to a study of CXCR3-negative and CXCR3-positive naive CD8 T cells. Through 5' RACE with UMI labels, the TRB cDNA libraries were prepared. Reprocessing the 5' RACE reads, TCRdb reports a single entry for every CDR3 protein and omits DNA. The sample table sets out 45,000 to 70,000 distinct CDR3 sequences. CDR3 length: 18 amino acids. The germline V gene encodes CDR1 MDHEN and CDR2 SYDVKM. Study conclusions and caveats: Memory CD8+ T cell repertoires were far less diverse than both naive subsets. Naive subsets did not differ in surface CD5, and the authors estimated TCR strength using properties of the TRB CDR3.

This chain links TRBV28 with TRBJ2-3; TCRdb lists TRBD1, though no DNA is available to test this call. The receptor comes from a human donor in good health. Some clones in this sample may be carry-over from other donors' samples. The sequencing sample was made of memory CD8+ T cells from blood. CDR3 loop: CASSQLLRLGDATDTQYF. The whole variable domain, remainder taken from reference TRBV28 and TRBJ2-3, is DVKVTQSSRYLVKRTGEKVFLECVQDMDHENMFWYRQDPGLGLRLIYFSYDVKMKEKGDIPEGYSVSREKKERFSLILESASTNQTSMYLCASSQLLRLGDATDTQYFGPGTRLTVL.